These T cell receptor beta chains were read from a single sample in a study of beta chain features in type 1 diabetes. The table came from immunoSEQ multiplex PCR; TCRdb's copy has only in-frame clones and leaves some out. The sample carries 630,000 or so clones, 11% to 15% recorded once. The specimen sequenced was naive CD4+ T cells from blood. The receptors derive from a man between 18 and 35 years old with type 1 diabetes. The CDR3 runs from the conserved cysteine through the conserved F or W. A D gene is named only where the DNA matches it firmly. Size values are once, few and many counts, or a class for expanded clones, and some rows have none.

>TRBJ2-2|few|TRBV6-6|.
CASTKGGRELFF
TGTGCCAGCACCAAGGGGGGGAGGGAGCTGTTTTTT
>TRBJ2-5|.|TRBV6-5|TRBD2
CASRRGALQETQYF
TGTGCCAGCAGGCGGGGGGCTTTACAAGAGACCCAGTACTTC
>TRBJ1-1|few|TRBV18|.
CASSPGENTEAFF
TGTGCCAGCTCACCTGGTGAGAACACTGAAGCTTTCTTT
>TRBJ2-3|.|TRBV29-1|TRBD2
CSALAGAGTDTQYF
TGCAGCGCCTTAGCGGGGGCCGGCACAGATACGCAGTATTTT
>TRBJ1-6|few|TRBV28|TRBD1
CASSLPAQGIRNSPLHF
TGTGCCAGCAGCTTGCCAGCACAGGGGATTCGTAATTCACCCCTCCACTTT
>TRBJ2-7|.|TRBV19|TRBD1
CASSIKGDRSYEQYF
TGTGCCAGTAGTATTAAAGGGGACAGGAGCTACGAGCAGTACTTC
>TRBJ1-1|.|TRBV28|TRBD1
CASSSSGTGNTEAFF
TGTGCCAGCAGTTCCTCCGGGACAGGGAACACTGAAGCTTTCTTT
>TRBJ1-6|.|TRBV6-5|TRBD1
CASSPDRGGHSPLHF
TGTGCCAGCAGTCCTGACAGGGGAGGTCATTCACCCCTCCACTTT
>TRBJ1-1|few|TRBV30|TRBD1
CAWTRDRGTEAFF
TGTGCCTGGACCAGGGACAGGGGGACTGAAGCTTTCTTT
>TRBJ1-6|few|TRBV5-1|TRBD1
CASSPVVRGFDSPLHF
TGCGCCAGCAGCCCGGTGGTCAGGGGGTTTGATTCACCCCTCCACTTT
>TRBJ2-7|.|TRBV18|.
CASSEGLAGQGYEQYF
TGTGCCAGCTCAGAAGGACTGGCCGGCCAAGGATACGAGCAGTACTTC
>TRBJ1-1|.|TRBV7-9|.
CASSFITKGTEAFF
TGTGCCAGCAGCTTTATAACGAAGGGCACTGAAGCTTTCTTT
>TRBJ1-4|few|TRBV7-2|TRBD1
CASSGQGAHEKLFF
TGTGCCAGCAGCGGACAGGGGGCGCATGAAAAACTGTTTTTT
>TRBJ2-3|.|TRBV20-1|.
CSARGDTQYF
TGCAGTGCTAGGGGCGATACGCAGTATTTT
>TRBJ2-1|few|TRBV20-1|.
CSAGIYNEQFF
TGCAGTGCTGGGATATACAATGAGCAGTTCTTC
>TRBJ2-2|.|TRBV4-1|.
CASSQPGQGNTGELFF
TGCGCCAGCAGCCAACCGGGGCAGGGGAACACCGGGGAGCTGTTTTTT
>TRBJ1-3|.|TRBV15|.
CATSRDHPANSGNTIYF
TGTGCCACCAGCAGAGATCACCCCGCTAACTCTGGAAACACCATATATTTT
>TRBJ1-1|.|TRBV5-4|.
CASSLAGLGNTEAFF
TGTGCCAGCAGCTTGGCTGGGTTGGGGAACACTGAAGCTTTCTTT
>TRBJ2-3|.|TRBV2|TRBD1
CASSEATGADTQYF
TGTGCCAGCAGTGAGGCGACAGGGGCGGATACGCAGTATTTT
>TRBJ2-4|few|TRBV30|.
CAWSQGPSAKNIQYF
TGTGCCTGGAGTCAAGGACCGTCCGCCAAAAACATTCAGTACTTC
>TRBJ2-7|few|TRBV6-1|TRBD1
CASRGTGVGEQYF
TGTGCCAGCAGGGGGACAGGGGTAGGTGAGCAGTACTTC
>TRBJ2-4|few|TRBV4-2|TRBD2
CASSPTGGSKNIQYF
TGTGCCAGCAGCCCCACGGGGGGATCCAAAAACATTCAGTACTTC
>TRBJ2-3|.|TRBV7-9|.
CASSPHRASMDTQYF
TGTGCCAGCAGCCCTCACAGGGCGAGTATGGATACGCAGTATTTT
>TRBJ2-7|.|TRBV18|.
CASSPSTSSYEQYF
TGTGCCAGCTCTCCTTCGACGTCATCCTACGAGCAGTACTTC
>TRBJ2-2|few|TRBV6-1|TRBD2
CASSVTSGGRYTGELFF
TGTGCCAGCAGTGTTACTAGCGGGGGGAGGTACACCGGGGAGCTGTTTTTT
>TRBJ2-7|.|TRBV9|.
CASSVGTGTVSYEQYF
TGTGCCAGCAGCGTGGGAACCGGGACGGTCTCCTACGAGCAGTACTTC
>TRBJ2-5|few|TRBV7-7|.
CASSLIGAHQETQYF
TGTGCTAGCAGCTTAATTGGGGCTCACCAAGAGACCCAGTACTTC
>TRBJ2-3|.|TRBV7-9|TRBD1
CASSLTGYTDTQYF
TGTGCCAGCAGCTTGACAGGGTACACAGATACGCAGTATTTT
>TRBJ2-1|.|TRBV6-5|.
CASSRSSANNEQFF
TGTGCCAGCAGTCGGAGCAGCGCCAACAATGAGCAGTTCTTC
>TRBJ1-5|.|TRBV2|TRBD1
CASSAQGLGRNPQHF
TGTGCCAGCAGTGCACAGGGGCTTGGCCGAAACCCCCAGCATTTT
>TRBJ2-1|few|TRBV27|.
CASSPRVSGTFYNEQFF
TGTGCCAGCAGTCCCCGCGTCAGCGGGACATTTTACAATGAGCAGTTCTTC
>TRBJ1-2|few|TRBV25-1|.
CASTALGGGYTF
TGTGCCAGCACAGCTTTAGGGGGTGGCTACACCTTC
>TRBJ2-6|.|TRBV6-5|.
CASSPGANVLTF
TGTGCCAGCAGCCCTGGGGCCAACGTCCTGACTTTC
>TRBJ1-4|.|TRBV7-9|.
CASTAGEKLFF
TGTGCCAGCACCGCGGGGGAAAAACTGTTTTTT
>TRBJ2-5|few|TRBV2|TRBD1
CASSGTPGGMETQYF
TGTGCCAGCAGTGGAACCCCAGGGGGCATGGAGACCCAGTACTTC
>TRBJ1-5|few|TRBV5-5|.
CASSLNSYSNQPQHF
TGTGCCAGCAGCTTGAACAGCTATAGCAATCAGCCCCAGCATTTT
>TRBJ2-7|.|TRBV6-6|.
CASSGPGLTYEQYF
TGTGCCAGCAGTGGTCCGGGGTTAACCTACGAGCAGTACTTC
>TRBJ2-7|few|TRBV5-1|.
CASSDSKGNGEQYF
TGCGCCAGCAGCGATAGCAAAGGGAACGGCGAGCAGTACTTC
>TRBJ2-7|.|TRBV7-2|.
CASSLTRVNYEQYF
TGTGCCAGCAGCTTAACCAGGGTTAACTACGAGCAGTACTTC
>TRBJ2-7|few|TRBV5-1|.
CASRDGPASAYEQYF
TGCGCCAGCAGGGATGGACCCGCCAGTGCCTACGAGCAGTACTTC
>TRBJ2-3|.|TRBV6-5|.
CASSRTATDTQYF
TGTGCCAGCAGTCGGACGGCGACAGATACGCAGTATTTT
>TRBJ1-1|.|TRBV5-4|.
CASSLDRQGPAFF
TGTGCCAGCAGCTTGGATCGGCAGGGACCAGCTTTCTTT
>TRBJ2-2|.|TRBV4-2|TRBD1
CASSQKTGGRGTGELFF
TGTGCCAGCAGCCAAAAGACAGGGGGAAGAGGCACCGGGGAGCTGTTTTTT
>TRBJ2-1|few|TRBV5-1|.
CASSLSGGVRSSYNEQFF
TGCGCCAGCAGCTTAAGTGGCGGGGTTAGGAGCTCCTACAATGAGCAGTTCTTC
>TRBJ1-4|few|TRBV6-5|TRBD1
CASSPWDRGDEKLFF
TGTGCCAGCAGTCCGTGGGACAGGGGTGATGAAAAACTGTTTTTT